Ten or more counts support the clone carrying this TCR beta chain. Its antigen remains unknown. This record belongs to a study of T cell responses to AZD1222 COVID-19 vaccine. Notes on the study in general: No repertoire was sampled before or during the peak T cell response, only after it.

The table came from immunoSEQ multiplex PCR; TCRdb's copy has only in-frame clones and leaves some out. The sample holds 150,000 to 200,000 clones, under 95% seen once. This clonotype was sampled from an adult who received the AZD1222 COVID-19 vaccine. The specimen comprised peripheral blood, sampled 28 days after the second AZD1222 dose.

CDR3 in amino acids: CASSSGGGGGNQPQHF. The CDR3 DNA sequence: TGTGCCAGCAGCTCCGGCGGGGGGGGAGGCAATCAGCCCCAGCATTTT. This chain joins TRBV13 and TRBJ1-5; maybe TRBD1 (5 bases). Germline V CDR1 and CDR2: PRHDT, FYEKMQ (reference sequence). This CDR3 contains 16 residues. The ends were cut back, 4 bases at V and 2 bases at J, with 15 bases in the middle.